This T cell receptor (beta chain) was documented in a study of CD8 T cells in Susac syndrome. RNA was extracted with the RNeasy kit, and a quantity of about 0.45 to 1 ug was reverse transcribed using random hexamers. Amplification of TCR beta CDR3 used immunoSEQ multiplex PCR across 54 Vbeta and 13 Jbeta. In TCRdb, the immunoSEQ multiplex PCR reads were re-called with MiXCR into one record per CDR3 protein. The sample lists under 150,000 distinct CDR3 sequences; roughly 94% were seen once. In germline, CDR1 is MNHEY, CDR2 SVGAGI. The CDR3 spans 14 residues. The V gene lost 10 bases and the J gene lost 1 base, with 15 bases spanning the gap.

The chain carries TRBV6-5 and TRBJ2-3; perhaps TRBD2 as D (5 bases). Sequenced material: CD4+ T cells from PBMCs. The sequence came from a human donor with multiple sclerosis. The CDR3 spells CATRRAARTDTQYF. In DNA, the CDR3 is TGTGCCACCCGACGAGCGGCCCGCACAGATACGCAGTATTTT.